The entry below describes one T cell receptor (beta chain). This clonotype was seen a few times. The antigen this receptor binds is unknown. There are no base qualities to consult, and no much larger clone falls within one base. The data were taken from a study of T cells in Graves' hyperthyroidism and ophthalmopathy (dated by TCRdb to about 2019). Notes on the research overall: Peripheral blood samples were taken at initial diagnosis, before any treatment was given. TCR V-J signatures able to tell the groups apart were searched for in a discovery cohort of 90 to 100 patients, of whom over 40 had Graves' ophthalmopathy and roughly 57 had stable Graves' hyperthyroidism. Prospective prediction of ophthalmopathy was tested in an independent validation cohort of approximately 19 hyperthyroidism patients and some 17 patients who later progressed to ophthalmopathy. The roughly 90 discovery patients were divided at random into training and test sets in a 7:3 ratio. Thyroid tissue and blood T-cell repertoires from several Graves' hyperthyroidism patients were also compared in the study. Following sampling, methimazole starting at 30 mg daily was given to hyperthyroidism patients, and high-dose intravenous methylprednisolone was given to ophthalmopathy patients. According to the paper, TCR Vbeta CDR3 sequencing was carried out on over 130 peripheral blood samples, which came from under 50 ophthalmopathy, 75 to 80 hyperthyroidism and about 17 progressor patients. What the study reported, not specific to this receptor: No statistical method was used to fix the sample size in advance, and group allocation was not hidden from the investigators. During validation, the model predicted progression to ophthalmopathy a median of about 5.9 months ahead of onset, with just under 71% sensitivity and less than 85% specificity. A model built on a 13 V-J signature distinguished ophthalmopathy from stable hyperthyroidism, reaching 85% to 90% sensitivity and around 82% specificity in cross-validation and 80%/75% in testing. Most expanded thyroid clonotypes (frequency above 0.001) were also detected in blood, suggesting blood repertoires may reflect thyroid immune responses.

The hyperthyroidism patients were between 18 and 65 years old and newly diagnosed, with a disease duration of less than 2 months. Any patient with an uncontrolled infection, another autoimmune disease, pregnancy or lactation was excluded. Clinical symptoms, serum thyroxine and TRAb, thyroid ultrasound, and orbital computed tomography formed the basis for the diagnoses. For progressor patients, blood was drawn at the first diagnosis of hyperthyroidism, before any ophthalmopathy symptoms had appeared. Ficoll-Paque density gradient centrifugation was used to isolate PBMCs from around 10 ml of fresh peripheral blood. Progressor patients were defined as those initially diagnosed with Graves' hyperthyroidism in whom ophthalmopathy developed during follow-up. Total RNA was extracted with Trizol reagent, and quality was checked on an Agilent 2100 Bioanalyzer. Trimming removed 3 bases from V and 7 bases from J; the gene matches leave 11 bases unexplained. From the cysteine up to the phenylalanine, the CDR3 has a length of 17 residues. Solely the CDR3 DNA is kept, with 51 bases framed from the first base. CDR1 and CDR2 are drawn from the germline V gene: SGHTA, FQGTGA.

Amplification of TCR beta CDR3 regions was carried out from RNA transcripts. For the first round of RT-PCR on the TCR CDR3, the HTBI primer set was used together with the Qiagen OneStep RT-PCR kit. Libraries were constructed in a second round of multiplex PCR, after which size selection and purification were carried out. Libraries were sequenced paired-end with 100 bp reads on an Illumina HiSeq2000. The authors' pipeline ran thus. SOAPnuke was used to process the raw data, with reads discarded if the reads contained adapters or uncalled bases, had a mean Phred below 15, or lacked an exact constant-primer or identifier match. High-quality paired reads were merged using COPE v1.2.5, and each unique nucleotide sequence was defined as a clonotype. MiTCR v1.1 was used to align clonotypes to the IMGT TRBV, TRBD and TRBJ reference segments. Only V-J combinations with frequency above 0.0001, covering about 99% of repertoires, were analysed. The TCS score was defined as F50 (clonal expansion) divided by E x V (chaos), with BLOSUM62-based TCRdist calculated between CDR3 peptides within each V-J. Welch's t-statistics and random forest reduced around 510 V-J features to roughly 13, which were used in a naive Bayes classifier (R e1071). Through fastp at Q25 and MiXCR, TCRdb rebuilt clones from the public reads, retaining in-frame beta chains. Under each unique CDR3 protein, matching rows form one entry showing the most common genes and DNA. Here the V and J calls rest on TCRdb's processing, not on the authors' analysis. This sample is represented by around 400,000 distinct CDR3 sequences; around 14% of them were singletons. Of the sample, 25% to 30% falls within the top ten clones.

The V gene is TRBV7-3 and the J gene is TRBJ2-1; TRBD2 lines up with 11 middle nucleotides. The sequence was collected from a woman aged 18-29 years with Graves' hyperthyroidism that later progressed to Graves' ophthalmopathy. The sample consisted of blood. The DNA sequence is given as TGTGCCAGCAGCTTCGGCTTAGCGGGAGGGCCGGGAAATGAGCAGTTCTTC. This sequence encodes CASSFGLAGGPGNEQFF.